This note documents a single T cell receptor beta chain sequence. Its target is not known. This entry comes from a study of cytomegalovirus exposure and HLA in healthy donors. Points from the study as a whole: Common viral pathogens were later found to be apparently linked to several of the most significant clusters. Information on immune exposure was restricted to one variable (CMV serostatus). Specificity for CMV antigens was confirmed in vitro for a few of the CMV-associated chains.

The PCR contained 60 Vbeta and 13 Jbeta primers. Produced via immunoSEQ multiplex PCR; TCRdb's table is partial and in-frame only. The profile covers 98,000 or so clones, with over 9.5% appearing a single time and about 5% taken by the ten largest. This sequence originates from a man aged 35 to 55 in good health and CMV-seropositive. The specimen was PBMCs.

The CDR3 DNA is TGCGCCAGCAGCCAAGAAATTAGCGGGAGGGCCCAGTTCTTC. Translating gives CASSQEISGRAQFF. The V and J genes are TRBV4-1 and TRBJ2-1, with TRBD2 matching 11 bases. The V gene end was trimmed by 0 bases and the J gene end by 13 bases; junction bases not matched to a gene: 5. The CDR3 sequence is 14 residues long. Germline V gene data show CDR1 as MGHRA and CDR2 as YSYEKL.